This T cell receptor (beta chain) is drawn from a study of shared clonotypes between healthy human individuals. Study results and limitations: Relative to their counterparts shared across all four donors, non-shared clonotypes exhibited diminished generation probabilities.

In germline, CDR1 is MNHEY, CDR2 SMNVEV (reference sequence). The CDR3 sequence is 16 residues long. Profiled with immunoSEQ multiplex PCR; TCRdb holds only in-frame clones, not every one. The sample includes about 2.1 million clones, around 95% seen only once; the top ten take about 1.7%. As defined, naive CD8 cells were CD45RO-negative and positively selected for CCR7, with terminally differentiated effector memory CD45RA+ cells excluded. Within Nashville, Tennessee resided all donors, each a Caucasian adult. Points on this clone: Its antigen is unknown. One end of the junction fails to match germline, which may point to a read error.

The genes are TRBV27 and TRBJ2-2; D might be TRBD1 or TRBD2, each matching 5 bases. The TCR was taken from a man aged 18-30 years in good health. Some clones in this sample may be carry-over from other donors' samples. Sequencing was done on a sample of naive CD8+ T cells from PBMCs. Written as DNA, the CDR3 is TGTGCCAGCAGTCTATCCCCCGGGACCCTCCGCGGGGAGCTGTTTTTT. It specifies CASSLSPGTLRGELFF.